Below are 21 T cell receptor beta chains sequenced from a single sample in a study of control samples from healthy donors and cancer patients. The method was immunoSEQ multiplex PCR; TCRdb's version includes in-frame clones alone and lacks a portion of them. The profile shows 15,000 to 20,000 clones, roughly 86% of them singletons. Sequenced sample: PBMCs. Receptors originate from a woman in her seventies with colorectal cancer.

This clone was seen a handful of times. The chain links TRBV6-2 or TRBV6-3 to TRBJ2-2, with D perhaps matching TRBD1 (6 bases). Germline-derived CDR1 and CDR2 are MNHEY and SVGEGT. This CDR3 has 14 residues. Deletions cut 5 bases from V and 3 bases from J, with 10 bases between. The chain's CDR3 is CASSADSYTGELFF. As DNA, the CDR3 is TGTGCCAGCAGTGCGGACAGTTACACCGGGGAGCTGTTTTTT.

The chain carries TRBV12-3 or TRBV12-4 and TRBJ1-4; TRBD1 might be the D (5 bases). The CDR3 totals 13 residues. Deletions cut 2 bases from V and 12 bases from J, with 13 bases between. CDR3 protein: CASSLLLGTELFF. CDR3 DNA sequence: TGTGCCAGCAGTTTACTTTTAGGGACGGAACTGTTTTTT.

The V call is TRBV19, the J call TRBJ2-5; D is uncertain. CDR3 length: 15 residues. The germline V and J ends were trimmed by 4 bases and 1 base, with 13 bases remaining between them. Germline CDR1 LNHDA, CDR2 SQIVND (reference sequence). CDR3: CASSTFGSLQETQYF. The CDR3 DNA reads TGTGCCAGTAGTACTTTCGGGTCGCTCCAAGAGACCCAGTACTTC.

The chain uses TRBV3-1 (or the pseudogene TRBV3-2) and TRBJ1-4, with D unclear. V was trimmed by 0 bases and J by 0 bases, leaving 17 bases between them. The CDR3 is 19 amino acids. Germline V lookup: CDR1 LGHDT, CDR2 YNNKEL (reference sequence). As DNA, the CDR3 is TGTGCCAGCAGCCAAGAAAGACGGCAGGAGTACGCAACTAATGAAAAACTGTTTTTT. Amino acids: CASSQERRQEYATNEKLFF.

The chain links TRBV5-1 to TRBJ1-1; D call uncertain. The V and J ends lost 0 bases and 2 bases respectively, with 5 bases between them. Germline V gene sequence: CDR1 SGHRS, CDR2 YFSETQ. This CDR3 has 13 residues. The CDR3 nucleotides read TGCGCCAGCAGCTTGGCCTTTAACACTGAAGCTTTCTTT. It translates to CASSLAFNTEAFF.

This chain uses TRBV7-2 with TRBJ2-7; D not certain. This CDR3 is built from 15 residues. The V gene lost 5 bases and the J gene lost 0 bases, with 14 bases spanning the gap. Germline V lookup: CDR1 SGHTA, CDR2 FQGNSA. Here the CDR3 reads CASSPRAPYSYEQYF. In DNA, the CDR3 is TGTGCCAGCAGCCCCCGGGCCCCGTACTCCTACGAGCAGTACTTC.

This clone has a single count. The chain links TRBV6-6 to TRBJ2-5; TRBD2 is a possible D gene (5 bases). The CDR3 spans 16 residues. V shed 2 bases and J shed 0 bases, with 13 bases lying between them. Germline values: CDR1 MNHNY, CDR2 SVGAGI (reference sequence). The CDR3 nucleotides are TGTGCCAGCAGTTACGGACTTCAGACGTACCAAGAGACCCAGTACTTC. Translated, it gives CASSYGLQTYQETQYF.

The chain uses TRBV4-1 and TRBJ2-1, with 14 bases lining up with TRBD2. The CDR3 length is 19 residues. The trim removed 5 bases at V and 8 bases at J, leaving 17 bases unmatched. Germline values: CDR1 MGHRA, CDR2 YSYEKL. CDR3 sequence reads: CASSSRLAGGPNNGYEQFF. Here the CDR3 DNA reads TGCGCCAGCAGCTCCCGACTAGCGGGAGGGCCCAACAATGGGTATGAGCAGTTCTTC.

This chain links TRBV5-1 with TRBJ1-1; tentatively, D is TRBD1 (5 bases). Trimming stripped 6 bases from V and 1 base from J, with 13 bases between. Germline V CDR1 and CDR2: SGHRS, YFSETQ. This CDR3 contains 14 residues. The CDR3: CASTQGAGNTEAFF. DNA for the CDR3: TGCGCCAGCACCCAAGGGGCGGGGAACACTGAAGCTTTCTTT.

The chain uses TRBV7-3 and TRBJ1-1; possibly TRBD1 for D (6 bases). From germline, CDR1 is SGHTA and CDR2 FQGTGA. The CDR3 is made up of 15 amino acids. Trimming pared 1 base from V and 3 bases from J, leaving 12 bases between. For the CDR3, the DNA is TGTGCCAGCAGCTTAAGTGGCAGGGGATACACTGAAGCTTTCTTT. This encodes CASSLSGRGYTEAFF.

The chain joins TRBV9 to TRBJ2-7, with 8 bases matching TRBD1. Germline values: CDR1 SGDLS, CDR2 YYNGEE. This CDR3 is 14 amino acids long. The V gene end was trimmed by 3 bases and the J gene end by 5 bases; junction bases not matched to a gene: 7. The CDR3: CASSARQGSNEQYF. The CDR3 region has the DNA TGTGCCAGCAGCGCGCGACAGGGGTCTAACGAGCAGTACTTC. The variable domain in full, with the rest retrieved from reference TRBV9 and TRBJ2-7, is DSGVTQTPKHLITATGQRVTLRCSPRSGDLSVYWYQQSLDQGLQFLIQYYNGEERAKGNILERFSAQQFPDLHSELNLSSLELGDSALYFCASSARQGSNEQYFGPGTRLTVT.

The chain has TRBV21-1 and TRBJ1-1. TRBV21-1 is a pseudogene. The CDR3 runs to 14 residues. In DNA form, the CDR3 reads TGTGCCAGCAGCAGGGGGGACGGGAACACTGAAGCTTTCTTT. Amino acid sequence: CASSRGDGNTEAFF.

The gene calls are TRBV7-8 and TRBJ2-3; 12 positions match TRBD2. From germline, CDR1 is SGHVS and CDR2 FQNEAQ. With 5 bases clipped from V and 8 bases from J, the junction kept 11 bases outside the gene matches. The length of the CDR3 is 16 residues. The chain's CDR3 is CASSPRPSGRAPTQYF. In DNA, the CDR3 is TGTGCCAGCAGCCCGAGACCTAGCGGGAGGGCCCCTACGCAGTATTTT.

This rearrangement joins TRBV4-2 to TRBJ1-2; D is perhaps TRBD1 (5 bases). Trimming cost V 0 bases and J 6 bases, with 14 bases left between them. The CDR3 has 15 residues. CDR1 LGHNA and CDR2 YNFKEQ come from the germline V gene. This chain's CDR3 is CASSQEYGQGDGYTF. CDR3 sequence (DNA): TGTGCCAGCAGCCAAGAATATGGCCAGGGCGATGGCTACACCTTC.

This clone was observed once. The CDR3 bases are TGTGCCAGTAGCGGACAGGTTGACACTGAAGCTTTCTTT. This codes for CASSGQVDTEAFF. This chain joins TRBV19 and TRBJ1-1, with TRBD1 matching over 7 bases. V was pared by 6 bases and J by 3 bases, with 4 bases of the junction left unmatched. The CDR3 spans 13 residues. CDR1 LNHDA and CDR2 SQIVND come from the germline V gene (reference sequence).

V is TRBV10-3 and J is TRBJ2-2; no reliable D call. V lost 0 bases and J 0 bases, leaving 8 bases between the germline ends. The CDR3 length is 16 residues. Germline CDR1 reads ENHRY; CDR2 reads SYGVKD. CDR3: CAISESTVANTGELFF. The CDR3, as DNA: TGTGCCATCAGTGAGTCGACGGTCGCGAACACCGGGGAGCTGTTTTTT.

The V call is TRBV18, the J call TRBJ2-2; weak D call: TRBD1 (6 bases). The germline gives CDR1 KGHSH, CDR2 LQKENI. Trimming shortened V by 3 bases and J by 3 bases, and 8 bases separated the two germline ends. The CDR3 sequence is 14 residues long. The CDR3 sequence is CASSPAGDTGELFF. CDR3 nucleotide sequence: TGTGCCAGCTCACCGGCAGGGGACACCGGGGAGCTGTTTTTT.

This sequence joins TRBV5-1 and TRBJ2-7, with TRBD2 matching over 8 bases. Germline assignment: CDR1 SGHRS and CDR2 YFSETQ. There are 17 residues in the CDR3. With V trimmed by 4 bases and J by 2 bases, 14 bases remained unmatched. The CDR3 reads CASSAGGGGTATYEQYF. The DNA for the CDR3 is TGCGCCAGCAGCGCGGGGGGAGGTGGGACGGCCACCTACGAGCAGTACTTC.

Remarks on this clone: At one end, the junction sequence differs from germline, possibly due to a read error. The CDR3 is CAISEPYLADQETQYF. The DNA of the CDR3 is TGTGCCATCAGTGAGCCGTACTTAGCGGACCAGGAGACCCAGTACTTC. The rearrangement joins TRBV10-3 to TRBJ2-5, with a possible D match to TRBD2 (6 bases). CDR3 length equals 16 residues. Germline-derived CDR1 and CDR2 are ENHRY and SYGVKD.

The rearrangement uses TRBV13 and TRBJ2-3; D gene ambiguous. The CDR3 has 15 residues. V was clipped by 5 bases and J by 5 bases, with 17 bases between them. CDR1 and CDR2 (germline): PRHDT, FYEKMQ (reference sequence). The CDR3: CASSTIIVPGDTQYF. Written as DNA, the CDR3 is TGTGCCAGCAGCACCATAATCGTTCCGGGAGATACGCAGTATTTT.

V and J are TRBV5-1 and TRBJ1-4, with 8 nucleotides matching TRBD1. J gave up 6 bases and V 4 bases, and 11 bases lay outside the gene matches. CDR1 and CDR2 from the germline V gene are SGHRS and YFSETQ. CDR3 length: 16 residues. This CDR3 reads CASSPTGVTSHEKLFF. The CDR3 nucleotides read TGCGCCAGCAGCCCGACAGGGGTCACCTCCCATGAAAAACTGTTTTTT.